A selection of T cell receptor beta chains follows, all from one sample in a study of blood T cells in healthy people across ages. TCRdb ran MiXCR on the 5' RACE reads and lists one entry per CDR3 protein. In the table there are about 1.4 million distinct CDR3 sequences, roughly 64% of which are singletons. What was sequenced was blood. The receptors were gathered from a young man in good health. The CDR3 runs from the conserved cysteine through the conserved F or W. A D gene is named only where the DNA matches it firmly. Size is omitted from some rows. Given values are once, few, many or a class for expanded clones.

clone size | D gene | J gene | V gene | CDR3 protein | CDR3 DNA
many | - | TRBJ2-7 | TRBV27 | CASSSAYEQYF | TGTGCCAGCAGCTCCGCCTACGAGCAGTACTTC
- | - | TRBJ1-6 | TRBV28 | CASSLTYSLNSPLHF | TGTGCCAGCAGTTTGACATATTCCCTTAATTCACCCCTCCACTTT
few | TRBD2 | TRBJ2-1 | TRBV20-1 | CSASPVEGLYNEQFF | TGCAGTGCTAGTCCCGTTGAGGGACTATACAATGAGCAGTTCTTC
- | TRBD1 | TRBJ1-2 | TRBV5-1 | CASSSRDRNQHYGYTF | TGCGCCAGCAGCAGCCGGGACAGGAACCAACACTATGGCTACACCTTC
few | - | TRBJ2-7 | TRBV25-1 | CASQRTSYEQYF | TGTGCCAGCCAGCGAACCTCCTACGAGCAGTACTTC
- | TRBD2 | TRBJ2-3 | TRBV4-1 | CASSQSSGTDTQYF | TGCGCCAGCAGCCAGTCTAGCGGAACAGATACGCAGTATTTT
- | - | TRBJ2-1 | TRBV10-2 | CASSGEPAYNEQFF | TGCGCCAGCTCGGGAGAGCCCGCGTACAATGAGCAGTTCTTC
- | - | TRBJ1-2 | TRBV7-9 | CASSSPQTAYGYTF | TGTGCCAGCAGCTCACCCCAGACAGCTTATGGCTACACCTTC
- | TRBD2 | TRBJ2-3 | TRBV24-1 | CATSDPRRESTDTQYF | TGTGCCACCAGTGACCCCAGGCGGGAGAGCACAGATACGCAGTATTTT
- | - | TRBJ2-2 | TRBV12-3/TRBV12-4 | CASSFSGRELFF | TGTGCCAGCAGTTTCTCAGGGCGGGAGCTGTTTTTT
- | TRBD2 | TRBJ2-1 | TRBV11-1 | CASRNGGRHEQFF | TGTGCCAGCAGGAACGGCGGGAGACATGAGCAGTTCTTC
once | - | TRBJ2-7 | TRBV7-2 | CASSLSRGIEQYF | TGTGCCAGCAGCTTAAGTCGGGGGATCGAGCAGTACTTC
- | TRBD1 | TRBJ2-6 | TRBV20-1 | CSARGQGISGANVLTF | TGCAGTGCTAGAGGACAGGGGATCTCTGGGGCCAACGTCCTGACTTTC
- | TRBD2 | TRBJ2-1 | TRBV20-1 | CSATDLAGAYNEQFF | TGCAGTGCTACCGATCTAGCGGGGGCCTACAATGAGCAGTTCTTC
- | - | TRBJ2-5 | TRBV10-3 | CAISEIGGRQETQYF | TGTGCCATCAGTGAGATAGGAGGCAGACAAGAGACCCAGTACTTC
- | - | TRBJ1-1 | TRBV4-1 | CASSQEFTGTLSMNTEAFF | TGCGCCAGCAGCCAAGAATTCACAGGGACTCTTTCCATGAACACTGAAGCTTTCTTT
- | - | TRBJ2-3 | TRBV20-1 | CSARGSTSLVTDTQYF | TGCAGTGCTAGAGGCTCCACTAGCCTGGTGACAGATACGCAGTATTTT
- | TRBD2 | TRBJ2-3 | TRBV5-1 | CASSLGRTSGGAADTQYF | TGCGCCAGCAGCTTGGGCCGGACTAGCGGGGGGGCAGCAGATACGCAGTATTTT
- | - | TRBJ1-2 | TRBV10-3 | CAISGTATTNYGYTF | TGTGCCATCAGTGGGACAGCGACAACTAACTATGGCTACACCTTC
few | - | TRBJ2-5 | TRBV6-2/TRBV6-3 | CASSYSRFDRPSPYF | TGTGCCAGCAGTTACTCAAGGTTCGACAGGCCTTCACCGTACTTC
few | - | TRBJ2-7 | TRBV20-1 | CSGMRAPYEQYF | TGCAGTGGGATGCGGGCCCCCTACGAGCAGTACTTC
- | TRBD1 | TRBJ1-5 | TRBV20-1 | CSARGQGGYQQPQHF | TGCAGTGCTAGGGGACAAGGGGGCTACCAACAGCCCCAGCATTTT
- | - | TRBJ2-2 | TRBV6-5 | CASRTVITGELFF | TGTGCCAGCAGAACCGTGATCACCGGGGAGCTGTTTTTT
- | - | TRBJ1-2 | TRBV5-1 | CASSLIGGGINYGYTF | TGCGCCAGCAGCTTGATCGGGGGCGGAATCAACTATGGCTACACCTTC
- | - | TRBJ2-3 | TRBV28 | CASRSFADSTDTQYF | TGTGCCAGCAGGTCTTTCGCAGATAGCACAGATACGCAGTATTTT
- | - | TRBJ2-7 | TRBV5-1 | CASSAWSGYNEQYF | TGCGCCAGCAGCGCCTGGAGCGGATACAATGAGCAGTACTTC
- | - | TRBJ2-5 | TRBV13 | CASSLGIGETQYF | TGTGCCAGCAGCTTAGGTATAGGAGAGACCCAGTACTTC
- | - | TRBJ2-7 | TRBV15 | CATSRVGMSYEQYF | TGTGCCACCAGCAGAGTTGGCATGAGCTACGAGCAGTACTTC
- | TRBD1 | TRBJ1-2 | TRBV15 | CATSTTIGTGEGYTF | TGTGCCACTAGCACGACGATCGGGACAGGTGAAGGCTACACCTTC
- | TRBD1 | TRBJ2-1 | TRBV6-5 | CASSYRWTGYHNEQFF | TGTGCCAGCAGTTACAGGTGGACAGGGTACCACAATGAGCAGTTCTTC
- | - | TRBJ2-7 | TRBV27 | CASSGPRNEQYF | TGTGCCAGCAGTGGTCCCCGGAACGAGCAGTACTTC
- | - | TRBJ2-1 | TRBV29-1 | CSVEGQGNRDNEQFF | TGCAGCGTTGAAGGGCAGGGGAATAGGGACAATGAGCAGTTCTTC
- | TRBD1 | TRBJ1-2 | TRBV10-1 | CASSGGTGTYGYTF | TGCGCCAGCAGTGGTGGGACAGGGACATATGGCTACACCTTC
- | TRBD1 | TRBJ1-5 | TRBV5-5 | CASSSRTGPEPQHF | TGTGCCAGCAGCTCGAGGACAGGCCCAGAGCCCCAGCATTTT
few | - | TRBJ2-1 | TRBV20-1 | CSACAPPTNEQFF | TGCAGTGCTTGCGCCCCCCCCACCAATGAGCAGTTCTTC
- | TRBD1 | TRBJ1-6 | TRBV7-2 | CASSLGTGRNSPLHF | TGTGCCAGCAGCTTAGGGACAGGGAGGAATTCACCCCTCCACTTT
- | - | TRBJ2-1 | TRBV16 | CASSPMTVSSYNEQFF | TGTGCCAGCAGCCCTATGACAGTTAGCTCCTACAATGAGCAGTTCTTC
once | TRBD1 | TRBJ1-3 | TRBV7-6 | CASSLERTGGISGTIYF | TGTGCCAGCAGCTTAGAGAGGACAGGGGGGATTTCTGGCACCATATATTTT
- | - | TRBJ2-7 | TRBV6-5 | CASSYSRGPTYEQYF | TGTGCCAGCAGTTACTCCAGGGGCCCAACCTACGAGCAGTACTTC
few | - | TRBJ2-5 | TRBV28 | CASSLGERTQYF | TGTGCCAGCAGTTTAGGAGAAAGGACCCAGTACTTC
once | - | TRBJ2-7 | TRBV5-1 | CASSWSESSYEQYF | TGCGCCAGCAGCTGGAGTGAAAGTTCCTACGAGCAGTACTTC
- | - | TRBJ2-1 | TRBV4-2 | CASSRPDGEYNEQFF | TGTGCCAGCAGCCGGCCCGACGGGGAATACAATGAGCAGTTCTTC
few | - | TRBJ1-1 | TRBV10-3 | CAGSGLGYTEAFF | TGTGCCGGATCAGGTCTGGGGTACACTGAAGCTTTCTTT
few | TRBD2 | TRBJ2-1 | TRBV28 | CASTPSGGVNEQFF | TGTGCCAGCACCCCCAGCGGGGGGGTCAATGAGCAGTTCTTC
- | TRBD2 | TRBJ2-7 | TRBV29-1 | CSAKTSGRYEQYF | TGCAGCGCCAAGACTAGCGGGAGATACGAGCAGTACTTC
once | - | TRBJ2-4 | TRBV4-3 | CASSQLSSYGSSYGQYF | TGCGCCAGCAGCCAACTATCATCGTACGGGAGTTCCTACGGGCAGTACTTC
few | - | TRBJ1-5 | TRBV29-1 | CSVARDSAQPQHF | TGCAGCGTTGCTCGGGATAGCGCGCAGCCCCAGCATTTT
- | - | TRBJ2-7 | TRBV28 | CASSLAGGRAYEQYF | TGTGCCAGCAGCTTAGCCGGAGGAAGGGCCTACGAGCAGTACTTC
- | - | TRBJ2-1 | TRBV6-2/TRBV6-3 | CASRKTGPNEQFF | TGTGCCAGCAGGAAGACAGGACCTAATGAGCAGTTCTTC
- | - | TRBJ2-1 | TRBV7-8 | CASSLAGTQNEQFF | TGTGCCAGCAGCTTAGCGGGGACTCAAAATGAGCAGTTCTTC
- | - | TRBJ2-5 | TRBV4-1 | CASSQDPGAKEQYF | TGCGCCAGCAGCCAAGACCCAGGGGCCAAGGAGCAGTACTTC
few | TRBD2 | TRBJ2-1 | TRBV29-1 | CSGAGGYNEQFF | TGCAGCGGAGCGGGAGGTTACAATGAGCAGTTCTTC
- | TRBD1 | TRBJ1-2 | TRBV7-8 | CASSLWGQGAPIGYGYTF | TGTGCCAGCAGCCTATGGGGGCAGGGGGCCCCTATTGGCTATGGCTACACCTTC